This entry lists 5 T cell receptor beta chains sequenced from one sample in a study of T cells in Graves' hyperthyroidism and ophthalmopathy. Regions amplified from RNA transcripts were the TCR beta CDR3 regions. The primer set for the first-round RT-PCR of the TCR CDR3 was HTBI. TCRdb analysed the multiplex PCR reads with MiXCR anew, one entry per CDR3 protein. The profile covers about 620,000 distinct CDR3 sequences, with around 15% appearing a single time and 3.8% taken by the ten largest. Input material: blood. These receptors originate from a woman in her twenties or thirties with Graves' hyperthyroidism.

V usage is TRBV11-2 and J usage is TRBJ2-5; D not certain. This CDR3 is built from 13 residues. V dropped 3 bases and J dropped 5 bases, with 10 bases sitting between them. CDR1 is SGHAT and CDR2 is FQNNGV in the germline V gene. This CDR3 is CASSFIQGETQYF. The CDR3 DNA reads as TGTGCCAGCAGCTTCATTCAAGGGGAGACCCAGTACTTC.

This clonotype was counted between two and nine times. This rearrangement joins TRBV6-8 to TRBJ2-1; 11 nucleotides agree with TRBD2. There are 17 residues in the CDR3. CDR1 is MNHGY, CDR2 SAAAGT, per germline. J was trimmed by 4 bases and V by 0 bases; bases with no gene match: 5. The CDR3 DNA reads as TGTGCCAGCAGTTACTCCCTAATAGCGGGAGGGTACAATGAGCAGTTCTTC. Its translation: CASSYSLIAGGYNEQFF.

This clonotype has a count of ten or more. The chain couples TRBV12-3 or TRBV12-4 to TRBJ2-7; TRBD2 aligns across 13 bases. With V trimmed by 8 bases and J by 7 bases, 11 bases remained unmatched. The CDR3 loop spans 15 amino acids. The CDR3 sequence: CASAILGLAGREQYF. The CDR3 bases are TGTGCCAGCGCCATACTGGGACTAGCGGGACGGGAGCAGTACTTC.

This clonotype was counted ten times or more. CDR3 sequence (DNA): TGTGCCAGCAACCGGGGTCAAGAGACCCAGTACTTC. It yields the protein CASNRGQETQYF. The chain combines TRBV9 with TRBJ2-5; D perhaps matches TRBD2 (5 bases). Between the trimmed V and J ends, which lost 6 bases and 2 bases, there was a span of 8 bases. Germline values: CDR1 SGDLS, CDR2 YYNGEE. There are 12 residues in the CDR3.

This clonotype was seen a few times. A much larger clone sits a single nucleotide away, making a read error possible. This chain joins TRBV13 and TRBJ2-5, with TRBD2 as a possible D gene (5 bases). Germline CDR1 PRHDT, CDR2 FYEKMQ (reference sequence). V dropped 5 bases and J dropped 5 bases, with 12 bases sitting between them. CDR3 size: 13 residues. In DNA form, the CDR3 reads TGTGCCAGCAGCCCCGGGATTACGGAGACCCAGTACTTC. Translation: CASSPGITETQYF.